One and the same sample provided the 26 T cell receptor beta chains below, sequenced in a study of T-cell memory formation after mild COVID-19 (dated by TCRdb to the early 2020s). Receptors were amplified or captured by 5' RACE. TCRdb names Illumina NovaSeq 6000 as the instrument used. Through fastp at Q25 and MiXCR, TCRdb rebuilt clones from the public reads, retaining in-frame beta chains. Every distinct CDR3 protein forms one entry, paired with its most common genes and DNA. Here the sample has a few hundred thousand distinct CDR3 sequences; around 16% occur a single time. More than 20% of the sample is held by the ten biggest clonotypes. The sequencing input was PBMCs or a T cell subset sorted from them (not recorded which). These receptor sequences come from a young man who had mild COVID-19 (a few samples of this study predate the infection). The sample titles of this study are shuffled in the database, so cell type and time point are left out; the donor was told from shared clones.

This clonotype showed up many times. Here the CDR3 DNA reads TGTGCCAGCAGTCGCCGGGCCCTGGACACCGGGGAGCTGTTTTTT. This gives the protein CASSRRALDTGELFF. The gene calls are TRBV12-3 or TRBV12-4 and TRBJ2-2; D is unclear. Trimming left V 5 bases short and J 3 bases short, with 13 bases between. This CDR3 has 15 residues.

CDR3 in amino acids: CAKVGEGVLDYGYTF. In DNA form, the CDR3 reads TGTGCCAAAGTAGGAGAGGGGGTTCTGGACTATGGCTACACCTTC. The chain couples TRBV19 to TRBJ1-2, with D possibly being TRBD1 (6 bases). Germline lookup yields CDR1 LNHDA and CDR2 SQIVND (reference sequence). V shed 10 bases and J shed 3 bases, with 21 bases lying between them. The CDR3 spans 15 residues.

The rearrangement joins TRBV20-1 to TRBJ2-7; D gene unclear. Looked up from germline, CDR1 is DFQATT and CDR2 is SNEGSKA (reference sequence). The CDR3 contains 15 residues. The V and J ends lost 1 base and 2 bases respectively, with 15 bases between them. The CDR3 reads CSARGSTANPYEQYF. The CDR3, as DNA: TGCAGTGCTAGAGGGTCGACCGCTAACCCCTACGAGCAGTACTTC.

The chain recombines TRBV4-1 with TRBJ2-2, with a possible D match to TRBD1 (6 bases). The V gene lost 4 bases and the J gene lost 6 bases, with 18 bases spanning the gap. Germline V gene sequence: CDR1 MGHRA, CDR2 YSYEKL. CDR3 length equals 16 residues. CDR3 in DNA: TGCGCCAGCAGCCTGGGGGCGAGGAGGTTATCCGGGGAGCTGTTTTTT. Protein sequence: CASSLGARRLSGELFF.

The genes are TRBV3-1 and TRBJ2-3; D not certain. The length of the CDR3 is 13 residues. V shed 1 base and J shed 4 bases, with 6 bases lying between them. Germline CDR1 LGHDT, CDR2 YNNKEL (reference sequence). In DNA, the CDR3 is TGTGCCAGCAGCCAAGCTGTGGCAGATACGCAGTATTTT. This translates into CASSQAVADTQYF.

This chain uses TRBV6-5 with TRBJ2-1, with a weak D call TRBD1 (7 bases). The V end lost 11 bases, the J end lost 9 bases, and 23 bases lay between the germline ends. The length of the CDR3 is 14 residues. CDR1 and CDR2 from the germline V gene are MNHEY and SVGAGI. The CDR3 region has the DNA TGTGCCTCAAGGAGGGGGCCACCCTTGGCTGAGCAGTTCTTC. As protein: CASRRGPPLAEQFF.

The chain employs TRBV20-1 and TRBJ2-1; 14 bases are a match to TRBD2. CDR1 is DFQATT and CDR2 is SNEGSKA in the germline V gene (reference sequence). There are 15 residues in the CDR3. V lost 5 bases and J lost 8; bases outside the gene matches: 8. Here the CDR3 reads CSAPRTSGGLDEQFF. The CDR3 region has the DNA TGCAGTGCTCCTCGGACTAGCGGGGGGCTCGATGAGCAGTTCTTC.

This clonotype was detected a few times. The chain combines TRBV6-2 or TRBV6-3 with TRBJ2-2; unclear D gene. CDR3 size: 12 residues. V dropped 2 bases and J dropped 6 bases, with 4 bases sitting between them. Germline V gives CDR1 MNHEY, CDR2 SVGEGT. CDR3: CASSYPPGELFF. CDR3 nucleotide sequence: TGTGCCAGCAGTTACCCCCCCGGGGAGCTGTTTTTT.

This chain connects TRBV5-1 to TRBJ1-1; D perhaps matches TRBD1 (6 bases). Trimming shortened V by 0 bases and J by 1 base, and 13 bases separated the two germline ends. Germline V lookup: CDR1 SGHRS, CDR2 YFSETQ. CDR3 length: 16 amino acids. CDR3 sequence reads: CASSLDSPGANTEAFF. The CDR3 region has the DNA TGCGCCAGCAGCTTGGACAGTCCAGGGGCGAACACTGAAGCTTTCTTT.

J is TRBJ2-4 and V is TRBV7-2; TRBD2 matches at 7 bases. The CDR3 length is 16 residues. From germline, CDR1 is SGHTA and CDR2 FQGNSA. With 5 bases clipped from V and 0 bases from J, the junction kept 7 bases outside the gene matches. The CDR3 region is CASSRSGVLAKNIQYF. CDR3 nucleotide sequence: TGTGCCAGCAGCCGAAGCGGGGTCCTAGCCAAAAACATTCAGTACTTC.

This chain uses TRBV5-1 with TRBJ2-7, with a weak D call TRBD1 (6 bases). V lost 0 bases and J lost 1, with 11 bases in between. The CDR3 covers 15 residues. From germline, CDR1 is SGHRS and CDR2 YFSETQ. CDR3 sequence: CASSLVGDTSYEQYF. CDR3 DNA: TGCGCCAGCAGCTTGGTAGGGGACACGTCCTACGAGCAGTACTTC. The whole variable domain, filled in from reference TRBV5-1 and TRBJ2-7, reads KAGVTQTPRYLIKTRGQQVTLSCSPISGHRSVSWYQQTPGQGLQFLFEYFSETQRNKGNFPGRFSGRQFSNSRSEMNVSTLELGDSALYLCASSLVGDTSYEQYFGPGTRLTVT.

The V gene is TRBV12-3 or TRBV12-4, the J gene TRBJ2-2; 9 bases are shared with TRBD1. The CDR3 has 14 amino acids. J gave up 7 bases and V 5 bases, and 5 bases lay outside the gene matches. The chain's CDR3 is CASSKYRGHGELFF. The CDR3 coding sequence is TGTGCCAGCAGTAAATACAGGGGGCACGGGGAGCTGTTTTTT.

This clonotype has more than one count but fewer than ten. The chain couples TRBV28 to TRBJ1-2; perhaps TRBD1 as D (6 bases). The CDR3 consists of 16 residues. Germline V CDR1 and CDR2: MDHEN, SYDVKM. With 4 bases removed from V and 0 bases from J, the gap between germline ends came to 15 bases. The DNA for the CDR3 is TGTGCCAGCAGTTCGGGGGGGGCACGTTCTAACTATGGCTACACCTTC. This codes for CASSSGGARSNYGYTF.

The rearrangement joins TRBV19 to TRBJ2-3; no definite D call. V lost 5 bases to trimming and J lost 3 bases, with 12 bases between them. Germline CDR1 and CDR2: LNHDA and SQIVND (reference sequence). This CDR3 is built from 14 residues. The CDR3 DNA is TGTGCCAGTAGTCGTTCCCGGCGGACAGATACGCAGTATTTT. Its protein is CASSRSRRTDTQYF.

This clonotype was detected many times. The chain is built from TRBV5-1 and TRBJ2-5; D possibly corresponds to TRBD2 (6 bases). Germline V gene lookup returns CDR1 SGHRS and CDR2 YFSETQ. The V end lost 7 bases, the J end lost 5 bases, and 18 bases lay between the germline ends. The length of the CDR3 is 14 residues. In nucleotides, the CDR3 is TGCGCCAGCTCCGGGGGAACCACAGAGGAGACCCAGTACTTC. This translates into CASSGGTTEETQYF.

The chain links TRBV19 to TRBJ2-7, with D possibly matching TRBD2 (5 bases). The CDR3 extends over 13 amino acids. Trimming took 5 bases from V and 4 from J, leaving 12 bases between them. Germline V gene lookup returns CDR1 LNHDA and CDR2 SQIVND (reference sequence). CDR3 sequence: CASSWEHGYEQYV. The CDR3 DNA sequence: TGTGCCAGTAGTTGGGAGCATGGGTACGAGCAGTACGTC.

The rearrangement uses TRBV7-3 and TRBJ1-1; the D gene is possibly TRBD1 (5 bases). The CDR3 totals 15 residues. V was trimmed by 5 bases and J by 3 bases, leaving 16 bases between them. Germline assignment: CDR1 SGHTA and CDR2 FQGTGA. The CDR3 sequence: CASSPSIGGDTEAFF. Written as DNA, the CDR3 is TGTGCCAGCAGCCCCTCGATCGGAGGGGACACTGAAGCTTTCTTT. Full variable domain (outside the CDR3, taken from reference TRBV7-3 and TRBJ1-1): GAGVSQTPSNKVTEKGKYVELRCDPISGHTALYWYRQSLGQGPEFLIYFQGTGAADDSGLPNDRFFAVRPEGSVSTLKIQRTERGDSAVYLCASSPSIGGDTEAFFGQGTRLTVV.

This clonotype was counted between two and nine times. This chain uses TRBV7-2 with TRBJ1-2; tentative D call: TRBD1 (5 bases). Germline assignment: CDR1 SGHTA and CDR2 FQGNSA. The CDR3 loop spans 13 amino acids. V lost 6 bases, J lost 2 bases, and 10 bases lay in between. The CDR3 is CASSQGKNYGYTF. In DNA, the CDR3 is TGTGCCAGCAGTCAGGGAAAGAACTATGGCTACACCTTC.

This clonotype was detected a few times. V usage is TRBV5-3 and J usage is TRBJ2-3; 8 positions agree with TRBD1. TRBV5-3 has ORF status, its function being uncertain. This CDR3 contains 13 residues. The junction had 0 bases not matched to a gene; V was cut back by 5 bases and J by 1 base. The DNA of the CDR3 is TGTGCCAGAAGGACAGGGGGCACAGATACGCAGTATTTT. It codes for CARRTGGTDTQYF.

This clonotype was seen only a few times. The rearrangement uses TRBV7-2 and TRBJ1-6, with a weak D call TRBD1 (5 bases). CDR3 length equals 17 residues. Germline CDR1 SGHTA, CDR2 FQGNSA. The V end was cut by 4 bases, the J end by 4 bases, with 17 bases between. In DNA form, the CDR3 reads TGTGCCAGCAGCTATGGGGGTCGTGAACTATATAATTCACCCCTCCACTTT. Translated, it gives CASSYGGRELYNSPLHF.

CDR3 amino acids: CASSKTGVDGKLFF. In DNA, the CDR3 is TGTGCCAGCAGCAAGACAGGGGTCGATGGAAAACTGTTTTTT. The chain carries TRBV5-4 and TRBJ1-4; TRBD1 matches at 8 bases. J was trimmed by 10 bases and V by 4 bases; bases with no gene match: 9. Germline V lookup: CDR1 SGHNT, CDR2 YYREEE (reference sequence). The CDR3 has 14 amino acids.

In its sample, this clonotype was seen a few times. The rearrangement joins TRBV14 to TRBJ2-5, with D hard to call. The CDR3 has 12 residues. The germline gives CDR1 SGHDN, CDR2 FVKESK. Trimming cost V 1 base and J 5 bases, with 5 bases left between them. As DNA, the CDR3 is TGTGCCAGCAGCCAAGTTTCGGAGACCCAGTACTTC. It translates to CASSQVSETQYF. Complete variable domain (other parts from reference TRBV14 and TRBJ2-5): EAGVTQFPSHSVIEKGQTVTLRCDPISGHDNLYWYRRVMGKEIKFLLHFVKESKQDESGMPNNRFLAERTGGTYSTLKVQPAELEDSGVYFCASSQVSETQYFGPGTRLLVL.

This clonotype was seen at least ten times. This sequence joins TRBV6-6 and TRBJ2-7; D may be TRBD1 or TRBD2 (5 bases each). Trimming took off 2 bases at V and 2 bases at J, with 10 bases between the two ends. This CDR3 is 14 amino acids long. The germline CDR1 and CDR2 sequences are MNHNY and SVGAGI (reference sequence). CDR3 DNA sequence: TGTGCCAGCAGTTACCGGCAGGGACCCTACGAGCAGTACTTC. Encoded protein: CASSYRQGPYEQYF.

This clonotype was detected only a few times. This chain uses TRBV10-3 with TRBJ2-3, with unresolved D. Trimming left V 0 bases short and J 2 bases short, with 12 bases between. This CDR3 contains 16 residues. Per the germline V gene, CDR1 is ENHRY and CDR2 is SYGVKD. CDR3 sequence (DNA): TGTGCCATCAGTGAGTCCGTTGACAAACTCACAGATACGCAGTATTTT. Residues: CAISESVDKLTDTQYF.

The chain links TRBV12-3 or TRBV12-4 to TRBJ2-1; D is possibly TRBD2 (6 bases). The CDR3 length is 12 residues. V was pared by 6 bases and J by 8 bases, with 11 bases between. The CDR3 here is CASSLRGDEQFF. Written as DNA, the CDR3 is TGTGCCAGCAGCCTCCGCGGGGATGAGCAGTTCTTC.

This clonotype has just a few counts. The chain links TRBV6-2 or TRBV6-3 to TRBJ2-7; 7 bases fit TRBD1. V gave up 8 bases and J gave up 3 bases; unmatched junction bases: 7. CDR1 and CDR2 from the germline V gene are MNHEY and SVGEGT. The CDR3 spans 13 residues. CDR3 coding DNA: TGTGCCAGCTCAAGGGACAGCAACTACGAGCAGTACGTC. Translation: CASSRDSNYEQYV.